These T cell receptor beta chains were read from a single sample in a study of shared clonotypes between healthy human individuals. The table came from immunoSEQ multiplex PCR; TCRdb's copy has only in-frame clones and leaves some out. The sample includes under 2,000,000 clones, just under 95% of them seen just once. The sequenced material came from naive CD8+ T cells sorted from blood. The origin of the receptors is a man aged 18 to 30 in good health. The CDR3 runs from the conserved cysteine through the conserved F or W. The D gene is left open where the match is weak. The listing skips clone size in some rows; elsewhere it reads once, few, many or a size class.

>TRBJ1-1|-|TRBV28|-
TGTGCCAGCAGTCCAAGGGGGTTTTGGACTGAAGCTTTCTTT
CASSPRGFWTEAFF
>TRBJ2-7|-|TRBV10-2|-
TGCGCCAGCAGTGAGGGACTTAACAGGTACGAGCAGTACTTC
CASSEGLNRYEQYF
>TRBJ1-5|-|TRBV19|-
TGTGCCAGTAGTATAGCTGAAGGGGCGCCTCAGCCCCAGCATTTT
CASSIAEGAPQPQHF
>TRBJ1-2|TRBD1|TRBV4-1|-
TGCGCCAGCAGCCATGTCGGGACAGGGGTGGGCTATGGCTACACCTTC
CASSHVGTGVGYGYTF
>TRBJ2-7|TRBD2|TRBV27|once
TGTGCCAGCGGTAGCATGACTAGCGGTACCTACGAGCAGTACTTC
CASGSMTSGTYEQYF
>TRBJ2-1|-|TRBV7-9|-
TGTGCCAGCAGCGCGACAGCGACCCACAATGAGCAGTTCTTC
CASSATATHNEQFF
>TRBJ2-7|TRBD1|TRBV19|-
TGTGCCAGTAGTGCCTCCCCGGGACAGGGGGCGGGCGAGCAGTACTTC
CASSASPGQGAGEQYF
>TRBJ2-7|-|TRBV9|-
TGTGCCAGCAGCGTAGCCATGGGGGAGCAGTACTTC
CASSVAMGEQYF
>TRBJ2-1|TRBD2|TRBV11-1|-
TGTGCCAGCAGCCCCATGCGGGGGGGCGAAAATGAGCAGTTCTTC
CASSPMRGGENEQFF
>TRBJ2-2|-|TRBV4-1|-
TGCGCCAGCAGCCAAGATTGGGTAAACGGGGAGCTGTTTTTT
CASSQDWVNGELFF
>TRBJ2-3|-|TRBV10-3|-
TGTGCCATCAGTGAGGAGGCAGATACGCAGTATTTT
CAISEEADTQYF
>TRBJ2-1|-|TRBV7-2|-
TGTGCCAGCACCATCATAGGAAGTTACAATGAGCAGTTCTTC
CASTIIGSYNEQFF
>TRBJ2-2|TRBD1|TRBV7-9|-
TGTGCCAGCAGCGATCCAGGGGGCGCGGCCGGGGAGCTGTTTTTT
CASSDPGGAAGELFF
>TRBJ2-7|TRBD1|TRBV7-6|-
TGTGCCAGCAGCCCTTCAGGGGGCAGAGATCCCTACGAGCAGTACTTC
CASSPSGGRDPYEQYF
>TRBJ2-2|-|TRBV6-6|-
TGTGCCAGCATCCTAACGACACTCCCCGGGGAGCTGTTTTTT
CASILTTLPGELFF
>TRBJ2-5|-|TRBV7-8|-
TGTGCCAGCAGCTTATACGGACCAGGGGAATTTTTTAAAGAGACCCAGTACTTC
CASSLYGPGEFFKETQYF
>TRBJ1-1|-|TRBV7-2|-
TGTGCCAGCAGCTTTAGCGCCCCGGGAACCACTGAAGCTTTCTTT
CASSFSAPGTTEAFF
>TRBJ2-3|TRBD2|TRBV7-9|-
TGTGCCAGCAGCTTTGCCGGGACTAGCGTGGCAGATACGCAGTATTTT
CASSFAGTSVADTQYF
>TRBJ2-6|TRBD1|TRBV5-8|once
TGTGCCAGCAGCTTTGGCAGGGGGTGGTCCGGGGCCAACGTCCTGACTTTC
CASSFGRGWSGANVLTF
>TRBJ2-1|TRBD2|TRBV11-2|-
TGTGCCAGCAGCTTAGAGCTAGCGGGGAATGATGAGCAGTTCTTC
CASSLELAGNDEQFF
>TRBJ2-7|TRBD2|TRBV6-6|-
TGTGCCAGCAGTTCTCTTGGGACTAGCGGGAGCTACGAGCAGTACTTC
CASSSLGTSGSYEQYF
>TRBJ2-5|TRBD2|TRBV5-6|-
TGTGCCAGCAGCTTTGGACTAGGAGAGACCCAGTACTTC
CASSFGLGETQYF
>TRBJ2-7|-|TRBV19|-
TGTGCCAGTACTGCGCTGGACACCCCGGGGGAGCAGTACTTC
CASTALDTPGEQYF
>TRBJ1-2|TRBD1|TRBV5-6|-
TGTGCCAGCAGCCTAGGGACAGCGTATGGCTACACCTTC
CASSLGTAYGYTF
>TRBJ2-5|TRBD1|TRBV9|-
TGTGCCAGCAGCAATCAGGGGGAAGAGACCCAGTACTTC
CASSNQGEETQYF
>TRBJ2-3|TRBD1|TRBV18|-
TGTGCCAGCTCACCGACAGGGGTTGAAGATACGCAGTATTTT
CASSPTGVEDTQYF
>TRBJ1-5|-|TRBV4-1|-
TGCGCCAGCAGCCCCAACAGGGAACGTCAGCCCCAGCATTTT
CASSPNRERQPQHF
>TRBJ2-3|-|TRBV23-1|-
TGCGCCAGCAGTCATCTTTGGTCCGGGCCCTTGACTAGTTACACAGATACGCAGTATTTT
CASSHLWSGPLTSYTDTQYF
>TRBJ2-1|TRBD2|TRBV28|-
TGTGCCACCCTTCTAGCGGGGGGGCCTGATGAGCAGTTCTTC
CATLLAGGPDEQFF
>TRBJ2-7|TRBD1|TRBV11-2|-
TGTGCCAGCAGCCCTGGACAGGGACTCCTCCGCTACGAGCAGTACTTC
CASSPGQGLLRYEQYF
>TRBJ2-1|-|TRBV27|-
TGTGCCTCGGGGGTAACCTCCTACAATGAGCAGTTCTTC
CASGVTSYNEQFF
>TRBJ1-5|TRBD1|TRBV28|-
TGTGCCAGCAGTCCGCGACAGGGGGGCAATCAGCCCCAGCATTTT
CASSPRQGGNQPQHF
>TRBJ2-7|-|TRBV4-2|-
TGTGCCAGCAGCCAAGACACCCACGAGCAGTACTTC
CASSQDTHEQYF
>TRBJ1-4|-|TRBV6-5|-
TGTGCCAGCAGTCTGGCAGGGGAAGATGAAAAACTGTTTTTT
CASSLAGEDEKLFF
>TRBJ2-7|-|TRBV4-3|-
TGCGCCAGCAGCCAGGAGAGGACGTCGGAATCCTACGAGCAGTACTTC
CASSQERTSESYEQYF
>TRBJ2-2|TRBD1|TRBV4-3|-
TGCGCCAGCAGCCTGGGACAGGGGACCGGGGAGCTGTTTTTT
CASSLGQGTGELFF
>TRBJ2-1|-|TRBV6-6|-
TGTGCCAGCTCGTACACTGAGAGCTCCTACAATGAGCAGTTCTTC
CASSYTESSYNEQFF
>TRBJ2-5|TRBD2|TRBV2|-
TGTGCCAGCAGTGATGAGGGAACTAGCGGGAGTTTTCGAGAGACCCAGTACTTC
CASSDEGTSGSFRETQYF
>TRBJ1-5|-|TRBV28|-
TGTGCCAGCAGTTCGGGGGGGGCGCAGCCCCAGCATTTT
CASSSGGAQPQHF
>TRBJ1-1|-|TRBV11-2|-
TGTGCCAGCAGCTTAGATGTTCCGGGTTTGAACACTGAAGCTTTCTTT
CASSLDVPGLNTEAFF
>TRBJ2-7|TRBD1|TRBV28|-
TGTGCCAGCAGTAACCCTAAGGGACAGGGGTGGGACGAGCAGTACTTC
CASSNPKGQGWDEQYF